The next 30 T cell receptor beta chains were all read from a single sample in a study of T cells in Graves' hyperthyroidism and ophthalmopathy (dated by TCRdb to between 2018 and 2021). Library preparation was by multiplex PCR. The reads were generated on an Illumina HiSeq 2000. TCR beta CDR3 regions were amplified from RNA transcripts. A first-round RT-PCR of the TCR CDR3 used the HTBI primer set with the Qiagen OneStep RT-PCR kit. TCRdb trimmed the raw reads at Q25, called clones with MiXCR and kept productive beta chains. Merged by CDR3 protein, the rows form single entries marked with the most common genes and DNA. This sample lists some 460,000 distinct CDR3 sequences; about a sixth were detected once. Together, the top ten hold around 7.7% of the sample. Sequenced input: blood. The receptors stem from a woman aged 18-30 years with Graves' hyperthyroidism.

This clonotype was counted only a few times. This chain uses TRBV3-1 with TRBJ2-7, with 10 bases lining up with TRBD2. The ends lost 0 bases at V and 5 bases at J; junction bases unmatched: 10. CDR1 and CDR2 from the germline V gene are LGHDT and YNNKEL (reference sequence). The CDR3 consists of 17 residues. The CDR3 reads CASSQEGPAGGLDEQYF. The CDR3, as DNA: TGTGCCAGCAGCCAAGAGGGACCAGCGGGGGGGCTCGACGAGCAGTACTTC.

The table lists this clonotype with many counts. In nucleotides, the CDR3 is TGTGCCAGCAGTTACAACCCATCCTTCTCCCCCGGCACAGATACGCAGTATTTT. It encodes CASSYNPSFSPGTDTQYF. The chain recombines TRBV6-2 or TRBV6-3 with TRBJ2-3; no clear D gene. Trimming took off 2 bases at V and 1 base at J, with 19 bases between the two ends. Germline V gives CDR1 MNHEY, CDR2 SVGEGT. This CDR3 region has 18 residues.

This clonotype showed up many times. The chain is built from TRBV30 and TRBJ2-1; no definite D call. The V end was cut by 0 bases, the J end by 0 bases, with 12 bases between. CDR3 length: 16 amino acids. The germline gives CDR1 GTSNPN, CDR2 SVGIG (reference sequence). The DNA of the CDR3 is TGTGCCTGGAGTGTAGGCTCTGCAAGCTCCTACAATGAGCAGTTCTTC. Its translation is CAWSVGSASSYNEQFF.

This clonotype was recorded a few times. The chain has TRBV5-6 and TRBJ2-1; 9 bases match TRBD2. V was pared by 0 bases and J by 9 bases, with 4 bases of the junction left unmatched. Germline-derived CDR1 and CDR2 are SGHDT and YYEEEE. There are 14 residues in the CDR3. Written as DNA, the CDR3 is TGTGCCAGCAGCTTGGGCGGGGGGGCCAGTGAGCAGTTCTTC. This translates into CASSLGGGASEQFF. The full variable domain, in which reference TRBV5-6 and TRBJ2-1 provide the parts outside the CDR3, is DAGVTQSPTHLIKTRGQQVTLRCSPKSGHDTVSWYQQALGQGPQFIFQYYEEEERQRGNFPDRFSGHQFPNYSSELNVNALLLGDSALYLCASSLGGGASEQFFGPGTRLTVL.

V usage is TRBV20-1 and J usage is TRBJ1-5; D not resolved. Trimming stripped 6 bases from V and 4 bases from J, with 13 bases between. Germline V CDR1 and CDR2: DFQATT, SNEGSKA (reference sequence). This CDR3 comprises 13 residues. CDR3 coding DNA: TGCAGTGCCGAGAACGGGATTAATCAGCCCCAGCATTTT. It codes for CSAENGINQPQHF.

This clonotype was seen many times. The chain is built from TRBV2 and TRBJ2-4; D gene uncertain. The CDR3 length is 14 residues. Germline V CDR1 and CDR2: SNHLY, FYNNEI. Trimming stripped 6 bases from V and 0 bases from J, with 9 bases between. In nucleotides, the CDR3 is TGTGCCAGCAGCGGCGGAGTAGCCAAAAACATTCAGTACTTC. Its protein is CASSGGVAKNIQYF.

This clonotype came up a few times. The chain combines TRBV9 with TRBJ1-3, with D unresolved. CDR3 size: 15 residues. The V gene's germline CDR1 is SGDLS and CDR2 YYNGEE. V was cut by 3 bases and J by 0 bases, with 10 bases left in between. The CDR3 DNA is TGTGCCAGCAGCGGTCATGGGTACTCTGGAAACACCATATATTTT. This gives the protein CASSGHGYSGNTIYF. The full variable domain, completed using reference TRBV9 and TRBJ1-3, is DSGVTQTPKHLITATGQRVTLRCSPRSGDLSVYWYQQSLDQGLQFLIQYYNGEERAKGNILERFSAQQFPDLHSELNLSSLELGDSALYFCASSGHGYSGNTIYFGEGSWLTVV.

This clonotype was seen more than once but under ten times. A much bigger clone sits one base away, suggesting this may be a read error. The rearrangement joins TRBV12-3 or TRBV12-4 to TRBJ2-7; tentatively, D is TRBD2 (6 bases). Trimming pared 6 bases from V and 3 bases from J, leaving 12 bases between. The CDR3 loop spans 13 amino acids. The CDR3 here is CASRDSGDYEQYF. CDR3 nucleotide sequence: TGTGCCAGCAGGGACTCGGGGGACTACGAGCAGTACTTC.

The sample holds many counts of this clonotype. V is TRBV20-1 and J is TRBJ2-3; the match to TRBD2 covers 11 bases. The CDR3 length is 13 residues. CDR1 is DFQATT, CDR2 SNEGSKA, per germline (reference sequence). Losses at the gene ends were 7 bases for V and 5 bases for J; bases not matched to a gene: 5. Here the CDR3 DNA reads TGCAGTGGTAGCGGGGGGGGCGGAGATACGCAGTATTTT. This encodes CSGSGGGGDTQYF.

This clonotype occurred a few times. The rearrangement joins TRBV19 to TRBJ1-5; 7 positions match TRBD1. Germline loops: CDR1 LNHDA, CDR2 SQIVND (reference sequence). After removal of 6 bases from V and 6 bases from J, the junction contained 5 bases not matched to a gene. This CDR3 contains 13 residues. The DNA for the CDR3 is TGTGCCAGTAGGACAGGGCTTGGTCAGCCCCAGCATTTT. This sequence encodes CASRTGLGQPQHF.

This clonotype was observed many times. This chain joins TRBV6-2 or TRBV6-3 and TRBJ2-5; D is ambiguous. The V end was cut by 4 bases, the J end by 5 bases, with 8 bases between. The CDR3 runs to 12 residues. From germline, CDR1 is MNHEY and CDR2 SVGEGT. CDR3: CASSSTQETQYF. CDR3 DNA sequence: TGTGCCAGCAGTTCCACCCAGGAGACCCAGTACTTC.

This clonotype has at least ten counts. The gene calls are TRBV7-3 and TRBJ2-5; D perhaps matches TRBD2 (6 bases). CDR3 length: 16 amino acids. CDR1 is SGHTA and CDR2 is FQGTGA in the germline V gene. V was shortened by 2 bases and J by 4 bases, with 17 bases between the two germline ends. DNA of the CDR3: TGTGCCAGCAGCTTATATCGGGGGTCTGGGGGAGAGACCCAGTACTTC. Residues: CASSLYRGSGGETQYF.

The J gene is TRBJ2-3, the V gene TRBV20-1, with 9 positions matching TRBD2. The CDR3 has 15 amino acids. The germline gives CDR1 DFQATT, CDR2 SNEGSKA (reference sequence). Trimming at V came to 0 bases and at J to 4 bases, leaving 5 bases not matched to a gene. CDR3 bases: TGCAGTGCTAGAGACAGCGGGAGGCCTGCAGATACGCAGTATTTT. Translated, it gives CSARDSGRPADTQYF.

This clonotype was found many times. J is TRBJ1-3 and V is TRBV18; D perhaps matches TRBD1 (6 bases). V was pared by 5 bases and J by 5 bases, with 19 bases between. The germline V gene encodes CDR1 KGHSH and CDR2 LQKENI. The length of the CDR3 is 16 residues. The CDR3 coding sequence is TGTGCCAGCTCATCCCCGGGACACAGCCGGAGAAACACCATATATTTT. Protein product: CASSSPGHSRRNTIYF.

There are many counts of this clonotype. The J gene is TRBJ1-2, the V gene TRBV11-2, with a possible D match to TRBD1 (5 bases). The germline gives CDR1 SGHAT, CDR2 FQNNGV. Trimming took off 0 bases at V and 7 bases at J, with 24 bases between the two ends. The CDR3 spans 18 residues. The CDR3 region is CASSLDVRGAANIGGYTF. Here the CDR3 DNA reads TGTGCCAGCAGCTTAGATGTAAGAGGGGCGGCCAACATCGGTGGCTACACCTTC.

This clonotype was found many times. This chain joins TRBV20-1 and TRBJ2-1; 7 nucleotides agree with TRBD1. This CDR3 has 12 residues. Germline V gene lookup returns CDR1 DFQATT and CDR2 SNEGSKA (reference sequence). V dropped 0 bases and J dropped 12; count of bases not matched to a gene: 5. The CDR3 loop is CSARDTGVMQFF. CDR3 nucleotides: TGCAGTGCTAGAGATACAGGGGTTATGCAGTTCTTC.

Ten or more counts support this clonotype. This CDR3 is CASRHMGGAGNEQFF. DNA of the CDR3: TGTGCCAGCAGGCACATGGGCGGGGCGGGCAATGAGCAGTTCTTC. The chain couples TRBV11-2 to TRBJ2-1, with a tentative D call TRBD2 (6 bases). V was cut by 6 bases and J by 6 bases, with 18 bases left in between. This CDR3 has 15 residues. Germline V gene sequence: CDR1 SGHAT, CDR2 FQNNGV.

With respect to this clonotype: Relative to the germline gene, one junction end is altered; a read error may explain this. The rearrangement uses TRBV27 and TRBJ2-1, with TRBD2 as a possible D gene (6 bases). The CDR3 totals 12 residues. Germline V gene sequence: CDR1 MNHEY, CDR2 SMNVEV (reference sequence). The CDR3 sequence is CASSRRPGLLIF. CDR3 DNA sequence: TGTGCCAGCAGTAGAAGACCGGGACTCCTAATCTTC.

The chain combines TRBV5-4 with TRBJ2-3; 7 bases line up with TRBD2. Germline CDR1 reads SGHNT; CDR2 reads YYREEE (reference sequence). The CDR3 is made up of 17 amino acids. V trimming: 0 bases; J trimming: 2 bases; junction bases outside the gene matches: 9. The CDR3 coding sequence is TGTGCCAGCAGCTTGGGACGTAACGGGAGGCTCACAGATACGCAGTATTTT. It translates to CASSLGRNGRLTDTQYF. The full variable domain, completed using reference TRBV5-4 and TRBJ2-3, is ETGVTQSPTHLIKTRGQQVTLRCSSQSGHNTVSWYQQALGQGPQFIFQYYREEENGRGNFPPRFSGLQFPNYSSELNVNALELDDSALYLCASSLGRNGRLTDTQYFGPGTRLTVL.

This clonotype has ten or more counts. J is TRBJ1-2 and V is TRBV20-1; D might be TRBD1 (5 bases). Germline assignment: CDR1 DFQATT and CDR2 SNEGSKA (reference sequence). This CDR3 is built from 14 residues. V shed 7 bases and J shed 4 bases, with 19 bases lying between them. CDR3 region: CSVVTGGGGYGYTF. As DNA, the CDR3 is TGCAGTGTCGTTACCGGGGGGGGGGGCTATGGCTACACCTTC.

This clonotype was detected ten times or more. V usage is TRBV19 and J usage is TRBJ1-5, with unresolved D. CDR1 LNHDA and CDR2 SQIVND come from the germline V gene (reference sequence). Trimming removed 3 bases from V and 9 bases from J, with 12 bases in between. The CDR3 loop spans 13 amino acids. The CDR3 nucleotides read TGTGCCAGTAGTATCGGCAGGATGCCGCCCCAGCATTTT. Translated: CASSIGRMPPQHF.

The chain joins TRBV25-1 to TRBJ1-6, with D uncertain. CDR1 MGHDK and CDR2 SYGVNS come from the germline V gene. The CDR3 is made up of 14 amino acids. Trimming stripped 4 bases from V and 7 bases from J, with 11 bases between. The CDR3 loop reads CASSAAWANSPLHF. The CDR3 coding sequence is TGTGCCAGCAGTGCTGCGTGGGCCAATTCACCCCTCCACTTT.

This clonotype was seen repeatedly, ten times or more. This CDR3 is CASTRTDNTGELFF. CDR3 nucleotides: TGTGCCAGCACTAGGACAGACAACACCGGGGAGCTGTTTTTT. The J gene is TRBJ2-2, the V gene TRBV2; possible D gene TRBD1, 6 bases. The CDR3 has 14 residues. V lost 7 bases, J lost 2 bases, and 11 bases lay in between. CDR1 SNHLY and CDR2 FYNNEI come from the germline V gene.

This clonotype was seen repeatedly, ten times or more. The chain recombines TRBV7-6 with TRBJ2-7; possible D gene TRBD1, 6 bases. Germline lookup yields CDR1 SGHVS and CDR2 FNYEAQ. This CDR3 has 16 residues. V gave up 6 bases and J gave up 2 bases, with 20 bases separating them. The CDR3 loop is CASRWCRTAATYEQYF. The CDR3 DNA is TGTGCCAGCAGGTGGTGCCGGACAGCGGCAACCTACGAGCAGTACTTC.

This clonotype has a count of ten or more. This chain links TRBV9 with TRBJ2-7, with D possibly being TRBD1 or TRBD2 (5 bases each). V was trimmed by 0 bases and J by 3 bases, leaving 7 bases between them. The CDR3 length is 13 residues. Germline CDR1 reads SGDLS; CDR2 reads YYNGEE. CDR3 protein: CASSVGDDYEQYF. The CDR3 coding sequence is TGTGCCAGCAGCGTAGGGGACGACTACGAGCAGTACTTC.

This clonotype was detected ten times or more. The CDR3 DNA sequence: TGCGCCAGCAAGACACAAACAGGGCAAAGCGAGCAGTTCTTC. Translation gives CASKTQTGQSEQFF. The V and J genes are TRBV5-1 and TRBJ2-1, with a tentative D call TRBD1 (6 bases). Germline V gene lookup returns CDR1 SGHRS and CDR2 YFSETQ. The CDR3 spans 14 residues. V shed 6 bases and J shed 10 bases, with 20 bases lying between them.

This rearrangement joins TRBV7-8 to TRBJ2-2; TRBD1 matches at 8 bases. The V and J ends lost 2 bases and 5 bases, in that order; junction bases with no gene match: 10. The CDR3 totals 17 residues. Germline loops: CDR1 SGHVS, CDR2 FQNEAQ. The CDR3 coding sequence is TGTGCCAGCAGCTTAAGGTCCGGGCAGGGGGCTACCGGGGAGCTGTTTTTT. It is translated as CASSLRSGQGATGELFF.

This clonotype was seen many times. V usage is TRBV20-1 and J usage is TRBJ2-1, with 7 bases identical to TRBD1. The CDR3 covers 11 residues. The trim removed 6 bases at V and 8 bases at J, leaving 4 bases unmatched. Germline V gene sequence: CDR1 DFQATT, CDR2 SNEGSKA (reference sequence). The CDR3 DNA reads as TGCAGTGCGGACACAGGGGATGAGCAGTTCTTC. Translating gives CSADTGDEQFF.

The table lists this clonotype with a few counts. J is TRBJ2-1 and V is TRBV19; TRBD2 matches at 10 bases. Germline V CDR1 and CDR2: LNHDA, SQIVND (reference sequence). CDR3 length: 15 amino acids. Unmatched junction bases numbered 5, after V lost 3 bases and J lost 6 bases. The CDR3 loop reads CASSISGRALNEQFF. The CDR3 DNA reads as TGTGCCAGTAGTATCAGCGGGAGGGCCCTCAATGAGCAGTTCTTC. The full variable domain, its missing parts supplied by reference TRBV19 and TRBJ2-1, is DGGITQSPKYLFRKEGQNVTLSCEQNLNHDAMYWYRQDPGQGLRLIYYSQIVNDFQKGDIAEGYSVSREKKESFPLTVTSAQKNPTAFYLCASSISGRALNEQFFGPGTRLTVL.

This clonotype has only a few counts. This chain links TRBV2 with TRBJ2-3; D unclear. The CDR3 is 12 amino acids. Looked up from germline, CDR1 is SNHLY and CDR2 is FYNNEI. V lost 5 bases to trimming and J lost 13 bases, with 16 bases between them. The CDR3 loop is CASSLSGPPEYF. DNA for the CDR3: TGTGCCAGCAGTCTTTCGGGTCCCCCTGAGTATTTT.